This passage covers 19 T cell receptor beta chains from one sample sequenced in a study of OX40 agonist ivuxolimab in advanced cancers. Repertoires were generated with immunoSEQ multiplex PCR, while TCRdb's copy carries only in-frame clones and drops some. The sample yields roughly 86,000 clones, roughly nine tenths seen once. Material: CD4+ or CD8+ T cells sorted from blood, obtained in a trial of the OX40 agonist ivuxolimab. These receptor sequences come from an adult with an advanced solid tumor such as melanoma, head and neck, liver or kidney cancer.

The chain joins TRBV6-1 to TRBJ1-2; D unclear. The germline CDR1 and CDR2 sequences are MNHNS and SASEGT. Trimming removed 2 bases at V and 7 bases at J, with 14 bases between. The CDR3 runs 14 residues. CDR3 bases: TGTGCCAGCAGTGAACCAACCCGGGTAGGTGGCTACACCTTC. Its translation is CASSEPTRVGGYTF.

This sequence joins TRBV15 and TRBJ1-2; the D is unclear. The CDR3 consists of 15 residues. Per the germline V gene, CDR1 is LNHNV and CDR2 is YYDKDF (reference sequence). V gave up 0 bases and J gave up 4 bases, with 12 bases separating them. CDR3 sequence (DNA): TGTGCCACCAGCAGAGATCAACGGGTGCCCTATGGCTACACCTTC. It specifies CATSRDQRVPYGYTF.

The V gene is TRBV4-2, the J gene TRBJ1-3; D is ambiguous. This CDR3 is built from 16 residues. Germline V gives CDR1 LGHNA, CDR2 YNFKEQ. The V and J ends lost 7 bases and 0 bases respectively, with 16 bases between them. CDR3 bases: TGTGCCAGCATGAGTGAAGTCGGACTCTCTGGAAACACCATATATTTT. Amino acid sequence: CASMSEVGLSGNTIYF.

V and J are TRBV7-2 and TRBJ1-1; D not certain. Germline V gene lookup returns CDR1 SGHTA and CDR2 FQGNSA. The CDR3 has 13 residues. Trimming shortened V by 1 base and J by 5 bases, and 8 bases separated the two germline ends. The chain's CDR3 is CASSLVGWTEAFF. The CDR3 DNA reads TGTGCCAGCAGCTTAGTTGGGTGGACTGAAGCTTTCTTT.

J is TRBJ2-7 and V is TRBV19, with TRBD2 matching over 8 bases. The junction had 7 bases not matched to a gene; V was cut back by 6 bases and J by 3 bases. The germline V gene encodes CDR1 LNHDA and CDR2 SQIVND (reference sequence). The CDR3 has 14 residues. The CDR3 region has the DNA TGTGCCAGTAGCCCGGGACTAGTTTTCTACGAGCAGTACTTC. It codes for CASSPGLVFYEQYF.

This chain connects TRBV19 to TRBJ2-3; D gene ambiguous. Germline-derived CDR1 and CDR2 are LNHDA and SQIVND (reference sequence). The ends were cut back, 2 bases at V and 6 bases at J, with 6 bases in the middle. The CDR3 contains 12 residues. Written as DNA, the CDR3 is TGTGCCAGTAGTATATATCGCGATACGCAGTATTTT. Amino acid sequence: CASSIYRDTQYF.

V and J are TRBV7-2 and TRBJ1-1; D may be TRBD1 (5 bases). The CDR3 runs to 17 residues. V gave up 1 base and J gave up 1 base, with 16 bases separating them. Looked up from germline, CDR1 is SGHTA and CDR2 is FQGNSA. The DNA for the CDR3 is TGTGCCAGCAGCTTAGGAGGGACGCCACGGGAGAACACTGAAGCTTTCTTT. This translates into CASSLGGTPRENTEAFF.

Only one count was recorded for this clone. The CDR3 loop is CASSKGSGAEGFYEQYF. The CDR3 DNA follows: TGTGCCAGCAGCAAAGGGTCAGGAGCGGAGGGGTTCTACGAGCAGTACTTC. The chain recombines TRBV2 with TRBJ2-7, with a tentative D call TRBD2 (6 bases). V shed 6 bases and J shed 3 bases, with 24 bases lying between them. The CDR3 loop spans 17 amino acids. Germline V gene sequence: CDR1 SNHLY, CDR2 FYNNEI.

The chain is built from TRBV5-1 and TRBJ2-7, with a tentative D call TRBD1 (6 bases). Germline values: CDR1 SGHRS, CDR2 YFSETQ. The V gene lost 4 bases and the J gene lost 3 bases, with 17 bases spanning the gap. The CDR3 runs to 15 residues. The CDR3 DNA is TGCGCCAGCAGCCGGGAAGGGGGTTTACTCTACGAGCAGTACTTC. Translating it yields CASSREGGLLYEQYF.

The chain combines TRBV18 with TRBJ2-5; TRBD2 aligns across 8 bases. Germline values: CDR1 KGHSH, CDR2 LQKENI. CDR3 size: 15 residues. The V segment lost 0 bases and the J segment 4 bases; nucleotides outside the gene matches: 4. This CDR3 reads CASSPPGTRGETQYF. The CDR3 coding sequence is TGTGCCAGCTCACCACCAGGGACTAGGGGAGAGACCCAGTACTTC.

The chain employs TRBV5-5 and TRBJ1-2, with D perhaps matching TRBD1 (5 bases). Looked up from germline, CDR1 is SGHKS and CDR2 is YYEKEE (reference sequence). The V end was cut by 2 bases, the J end by 4 bases, with 9 bases between. This CDR3 spans 13 amino acids. The CDR3 here is CASSFGGGYGYTF. CDR3 nucleotides: TGTGCCAGCAGCTTTGGTGGGGGCTATGGCTACACCTTC.

This clone was detected only once. The rearrangement links TRBV2 to TRBJ2-2; either TRBD1 or TRBD2 may supply D (6 bases each). Trimming pared 6 bases from V and 6 bases from J, leaving 17 bases between. This CDR3 is 15 amino acids long. In germline, CDR1 is SNHLY, CDR2 FYNNEI. The CDR3 DNA is TGTGCCAGCAGACTAGAGATGGGGGGCGCCGGGGAGCTGTTTTTT. This encodes CASRLEMGGAGELFF.

This chain uses TRBV15 with TRBJ1-5; 7 bases map to TRBD1. The CDR3 has 14 residues. Germline V lookup: CDR1 LNHNV, CDR2 YYDKDF (reference sequence). The V and J ends lost 5 bases and 6 bases, in that order; junction bases with no gene match: 7. CDR3 bases: TGTGCCACCAGCCCCGACAGGGCGGGTCAGCCCCAGCATTTT. Residues: CATSPDRAGQPQHF.

This sequence joins TRBV5-4 and TRBJ2-2, with 8 positions matching TRBD1. This CDR3 comprises 14 residues. Germline-derived CDR1 and CDR2 are SGHNT and YYREEE (reference sequence). V gave up 2 bases and J gave up 4 bases; unmatched junction bases: 1. In DNA, the CDR3 is TGTGCCAGCAGCTTTCAGGGGGCCACCGGGGAGCTGTTTTTT. Encoded protein: CASSFQGATGELFF.

This clone was recorded once. The chain joins TRBV2 to TRBJ1-2; D gene unclear. The germline V and J ends were trimmed by 6 bases and 1 base, with 15 bases remaining between them. This CDR3 is 15 amino acids long. Germline V lookup: CDR1 SNHLY, CDR2 FYNNEI. CDR3 nucleotide sequence: TGTGCCAGCAGAAATGAGGTCACGGGTAACTATGGCTACACCTTC. Residues: CASRNEVTGNYGYTF.

The chain has TRBV6-1 and TRBJ1-5; D is unresolved. The CDR3 has 16 amino acids. Germline CDR1 reads MNHNS; CDR2 reads SASEGT. V was pared by 4 bases and J by 0 bases, with 13 bases between. CDR3: CASSALPDGSNQPQHF. Written as DNA, the CDR3 is TGTGCCAGCAGTGCTCTTCCGGACGGTAGCAATCAGCCCCAGCATTTT.

The rearrangement joins TRBV11-3 to TRBJ2-3; unclear D gene. The V end was cut by 1 base, the J end by 0 bases, with 2 bases between. The germline V gene has CDR1 SGHNT and CDR2 YENEEA. The CDR3 loop spans 13 amino acids. CDR3 sequence: CASSLASTDTQYF. The CDR3 DNA reads TGTGCCAGCAGCTTAGCTAGCACAGATACGCAGTATTTT.

The chain links TRBV2 to TRBJ1-4; a weak D match, TRBD1 (6 bases). Germline V CDR1 and CDR2: SNHLY, FYNNEI. The V and J ends lost 4 bases and 2 bases respectively, with 11 bases between them. CDR3 length: 15 amino acids. The CDR3 DNA sequence: TGTGCCAGCAGTGTAGACAGGAATACTAATGAAAAACTGTTTTTT. Its translation: CASSVDRNTNEKLFF.

V and J are TRBV6-5 and TRBJ1-6, with D unclear. The CDR3 sequence is 15 residues long. Trimming left V 6 bases short and J 9 bases short, with 18 bases between. Germline V gene data show CDR1 as MNHEY and CDR2 as SVGAGI. The CDR3 here is CASRLNPASGSPLHF. The CDR3 DNA follows: TGTGCCAGCAGACTTAATCCGGCCTCGGGTTCACCCCTCCACTTT.